A single sample is the source of the 27 T cell receptor beta chains below, sequenced in a study of vaccination effects on CD4 cells after COVID-19. Some clones are missing from TCRdb's copy, which holds only in-frame ones; the method was immunoSEQ multiplex PCR. The table lists more than 55,000 clones, 78% of them singletons. These TCRs' antigens remain unknown. Having been cultured for roughly 10 days, the cells underwent CD4+ T cell isolation. The participants, recipients of two vaccine doses, got either BNT162b2 or mRNA-1273. The sample was CD4+ T cells from PBMCs cultured without peptide, taken after COVID-19 vaccination. The receptors derive from a human donor who received a COVID-19 vaccine.

The CDR3 protein is CASSSREQYF. The DNA for the CDR3 is TGTGCCAGCAGTTCTCGCGAGCAGTACTTC. The chain carries TRBV28 and TRBJ2-7; D is unclear. Germline V gene data show CDR1 as MDHEN and CDR2 as SYDVKM. V lost 4 bases and J lost 6, with 4 bases in between. The CDR3 consists of 10 residues.

This clone showed up just a few times. CDR3 region: CASSPTGEGDPFRKLFF. CDR3 in DNA: TGTGCCAGCAGCCCCACCGGTGAGGGGGATCCTTTCCGAAAACTGTTTTTT. This chain connects TRBV9 to TRBJ1-4, with D perhaps matching TRBD1 (6 bases). The V gene lost 4 bases and the J gene lost 10 bases, with 26 bases spanning the gap. This CDR3 spans 17 amino acids. Germline V gives CDR1 SGDLS, CDR2 YYNGEE.

The rearrangement joins TRBV28 to TRBJ1-1; D might be TRBD1 (5 bases). This CDR3 has 14 amino acids. Germline loops: CDR1 MDHEN, CDR2 SYDVKM. V was trimmed by 5 bases and J by 4 bases, leaving 14 bases between them. CDR3 amino acids: CASSPGGVPTEAFF. The DNA of the CDR3 is TGTGCCAGCAGTCCCGGGGGTGTGCCCACTGAAGCTTTCTTT.

This clone showed up just once. V gene TRBV2 combines with J gene TRBJ1-4; D unclear. V lost 7 bases and J 0 bases, leaving 9 bases between the germline ends. The CDR3 loop spans 14 amino acids. Germline V gives CDR1 SNHLY, CDR2 FYNNEI. The CDR3 region has the DNA TGTGCCAGCATTTGGAGAGCAACTAATGAAAAACTGTTTTTT. It codes for CASIWRATNEKLFF. Looking up the rest from reference TRBV2 and TRBJ1-4 gives the full variable domain: EPEVTQTPSHQVTQMGQEVILRCVPISNHLYFYWYRQILGQKVEFLVSFYNNEISEKSEIFDDQFSVERPDGSNFTLKIRSTKLEDSAMYFCASIWRATNEKLFFGSGTQLSVL.

This clone was counted only a few times. This chain links TRBV4-1 with TRBJ1-6; no definite D call. The CDR3 consists of 15 residues. V lost 1 base, J lost 10 bases, and 14 bases lay in between. CDR1 and CDR2 from the germline V gene are MGHRA and YSYEKL. The CDR3 here is CASSQGPTLTSPLHF. The CDR3 DNA reads TGCGCCAGCAGCCAAGGACCAACTCTAACCTCACCCCTCCACTTT.

V gene TRBV6-5 combines with J gene TRBJ2-5; 9 bases fit TRBD1. With 7 bases clipped from V and 5 bases from J, the junction kept 11 bases outside the gene matches. Germline lookup yields CDR1 MNHEY and CDR2 SVGAGI. This CDR3 contains 15 residues. CDR3 sequence reads: CASTNTGGNEETQYF. The CDR3 coding sequence is TGTGCCAGCACAAATACAGGGGGCAACGAGGAGACCCAGTACTTC.

This clone was counted once. The chain couples TRBV28 to TRBJ1-1; possibly TRBD1 for D (5 bases). Per germline, CDR1 MDHEN and CDR2 SYDVKM. V dropped 6 bases and J dropped 4 bases, with 9 bases sitting between them. CDR3 size: 12 residues. The CDR3 region is CASRGGPTEAFF. For the CDR3, the DNA is TGTGCCAGCAGGGGGGGACCCACTGAAGCTTTCTTT.

The chain combines TRBV7-9 with TRBJ2-1; the D is unclear. In germline, CDR1 is SEHNR, CDR2 FQNEAQ (reference sequence). V dropped 1 base and J dropped 9 bases, with 16 bases sitting between them. CDR3 size: 15 residues. CDR3 DNA sequence: TGTGCCAGCAGCTTAGAGGGAACGGCTTCCGGTGAGCAGTTCTTC. It codes for CASSLEGTASGEQFF.

The V gene is TRBV20-1, the J gene TRBJ2-5; TRBD2 matches at 7 bases. This CDR3 comprises 14 residues. With 3 bases clipped from V and 5 bases from J, the junction kept 9 bases outside the gene matches. In germline, CDR1 is DFQATT, CDR2 SNEGSKA (reference sequence). CDR3 sequence (DNA): TGCAGTGCTAGTGGCAGCGGGAACGTGGAGACCCAGTACTTC. Protein: CSASGSGNVETQYF.

This clone was counted a single time. V and J are TRBV15 and TRBJ2-7; TRBD2 agrees at 11 bases. CDR3 size: 15 residues. Per germline, CDR1 LNHNV and CDR2 YYDKDF (reference sequence). With 0 bases clipped from V and 4 bases from J, the junction kept 2 bases outside the gene matches. CDR3 sequence (DNA): TGTGCCACCAGCAGAGAACTAGCGGGAGCATACGAGCAGTACTTC. This gives the protein CATSRELAGAYEQYF.

This clone was detected a few times. The CDR3 region is CASSAGPSNYYEQYF. The CDR3 nucleotides are TGTGCCAGCAGTGCGGGACCTTCGAATTACTACGAGCAGTACTTC. The chain carries TRBV6-4 and TRBJ2-7, with D perhaps assigned TRBD1 or TRBD2 (5 bases each). V lost 4 bases and J 3 bases, leaving 16 bases between the germline ends. This CDR3 comprises 15 residues. CDR1 is MRHNA, CDR2 SNTAGT, per germline.

The chain carries TRBV28 and TRBJ2-1, with 7 bases that match TRBD2. Germline assignment: CDR1 MDHEN and CDR2 SYDVKM. The CDR3 covers 17 residues. Trimming took 1 base from V and 5 from J; bases not matched to a gene: 11. The CDR3 is CASSLYWGGGPHNEQFF. In DNA form, the CDR3 reads TGTGCCAGCAGTTTATACTGGGGGGGAGGCCCACACAATGAGCAGTTCTTC. The full variable domain, its missing parts supplied by reference TRBV28 and TRBJ2-1, is DVKVTQSSRYLVKRTGEKVFLECVQDMDHENMFWYRQDPGLGLRLIYFSYDVKMKEKGDIPEGYSVSREKKERFSLILESASTNQTSMYLCASSLYWGGGPHNEQFFGPGTRLTVL.

The chain is built from TRBV13 and TRBJ1-3; no clear D. Between the trimmed V and J ends, which lost 1 base and 3 bases, there was a span of 4 bases. The CDR3 runs to 13 residues. Germline-derived CDR1 and CDR2 are PRHDT and FYEKMQ (reference sequence). This CDR3 reads CASSLALGNTIYF. The CDR3 DNA is TGTGCCAGCAGCTTAGCCCTTGGAAACACCATATATTTT.

The rearrangement links TRBV6-2 or TRBV6-3 to TRBJ2-7; no clear D. From germline, CDR1 is MNHEY and CDR2 SVGEGT. The CDR3 has 11 amino acids. The V gene lost 5 bases and the J gene lost 3 bases, with 5 bases spanning the gap. This CDR3 reads CASSPLYEQYF. CDR3 coding DNA: TGTGCCAGCAGTCCCCTCTACGAGCAGTACTTC.

CDR3 nucleotide sequence: TGTGCCACCAGTGGGGGCCTATCGAACACCGGGGAGCTGTTTTTT. Amino acids: CATSGGLSNTGELFF. The chain couples TRBV24-1 to TRBJ2-2; the D gene is possibly TRBD1 (5 bases). CDR3 length equals 15 residues. CDR1 is KGHDR, CDR2 SFDVKD, per germline. The V and J ends lost 5 bases and 0 bases respectively, with 9 bases between them.

This chain uses TRBV7-9 with TRBJ1-4, with D possibly matching TRBD1 (5 bases). This CDR3 is built from 16 residues. V was trimmed by 1 base and J by 0 bases, leaving 9 bases between them. Germline V gene sequence: CDR1 SEHNR, CDR2 FQNEAQ (reference sequence). CDR3 loop: CASSLEGLATNEKLFF. The CDR3, as DNA: TGTGCCAGCAGCTTAGAGGGACTTGCAACTAATGAAAAACTGTTTTTT.

The chain links TRBV28 to TRBJ2-7, with D possibly TRBD2 on 6 matching bases. V was shortened by 2 bases and J by 4 bases, with 12 bases between the two germline ends. The CDR3 has 14 residues. The V gene's germline CDR1 is MDHEN and CDR2 SYDVKM. CDR3 in amino acids: CASSLQGTFYEQYF. The CDR3 nucleotides read TGTGCCAGCAGTTTACAAGGGACTTTTTACGAGCAGTACTTC.

This clone has only one observation. V and J are TRBV28 and TRBJ2-3, with a tentative D call TRBD2 (7 bases). With 8 bases removed from V and 2 bases from J, the gap between germline ends came to 11 bases. The CDR3 is 13 amino acids. Germline V gene sequence: CDR1 MDHEN, CDR2 SYDVKM. The DNA of the CDR3 is TGTGCCAGCCGGGGGGACAACACAGATACGCAGTATTTT. It yields the protein CASRGDNTDTQYF.

This chain uses TRBV6-5 with TRBJ2-5, with 7 positions matching TRBD2. The CDR3 sequence is 12 residues long. The ends lost 8 bases at V and 4 bases at J; junction bases unmatched: 4. Germline assignment: CDR1 MNHEY and CDR2 SVGAGI. CDR3: CASGPSGETQYF. CDR3 bases: TGTGCCAGCGGGCCTAGCGGAGAGACCCAGTACTTC.

The chain joins TRBV5-8 to TRBJ1-5; possibly TRBD1 for D (5 bases). The CDR3 consists of 17 residues. Looked up from germline, CDR1 is SGHTS and CDR2 is YDEGEE. With 4 bases removed from V and 1 base from J, the gap between germline ends came to 18 bases. This chain's CDR3 is CASSPLTGGKSNQPQHF. The CDR3 DNA follows: TGTGCCAGCAGCCCCTTAACAGGAGGTAAAAGCAATCAGCCCCAGCATTTT.

This chain connects TRBV6-6 to TRBJ1-6; 8 nucleotides align to TRBD1. This CDR3 region has 15 residues. Germline V gene data show CDR1 as MNHNY and CDR2 as SVGAGI (reference sequence). V shed 2 bases, J shed 7 bases, and the junction held 4 bases outside the gene matches. The CDR3 loop is CASSYVTGENSPLHF. Here the CDR3 DNA reads TGTGCCAGCAGTTACGTGACAGGGGAAAATTCACCCCTCCACTTT.

The chain recombines TRBV18 with TRBJ1-3; possible D gene TRBD1, 5 bases. Trimming pared 1 base from V and 2 bases from J, leaving 12 bases between. The germline CDR1 and CDR2 sequences are KGHSH and LQKENI. The CDR3 consists of 16 residues. The CDR3 region is CASSPLPGSAGNTIYF. The CDR3 nucleotides read TGTGCCAGCTCACCACTCCCAGGGTCGGCTGGAAACACCATATATTTT.

The chain links TRBV29-1 to TRBJ1-2, with 9 nucleotides matching TRBD1. CDR1 is SQVTM, CDR2 ANQGSEA, per germline. The CDR3 runs 14 residues. The V gene end was trimmed by 6 bases and the J gene end by 8 bases; junction bases not matched to a gene: 13. The CDR3 protein is CSVEGTGRPGGYTF. For the CDR3, the DNA is TGCAGCGTGGAGGGGACAGGGAGGCCAGGGGGCTACACCTTC.

The rearrangement links TRBV3-1 (or the pseudogene TRBV3-2) to TRBJ2-5; D is perhaps TRBD2 (5 bases). CDR1 is LGHDT, CDR2 YNNKEL, per germline (reference sequence). Trimming left V 1 base short and J 14 bases short, with 14 bases between. This CDR3 region has 12 residues. The CDR3, as DNA: TGTGCCAGCAGCCAAGTGGAGACTACCTTTTACTTC. Residues: CASSQVETTFYF.

The chain employs TRBV18 and TRBJ2-3, with D unclear. Trimming shortened V by 1 base and J by 6 bases, and 5 bases separated the two germline ends. CDR3 length: 12 amino acids. Germline assignment: CDR1 KGHSH and CDR2 LQKENI. The chain's CDR3 is CASSPRSDTQYF. The CDR3, as DNA: TGTGCCAGCTCACCACGGTCCGATACGCAGTATTTT.

The rearrangement uses TRBV18 and TRBJ1-2; tentatively, D is TRBD1 (5 bases). Germline V gene lookup returns CDR1 KGHSH and CDR2 LQKENI. The CDR3 has 14 amino acids. V lost 0 bases to trimming and J lost 6 bases, with 11 bases between them. The CDR3 nucleotides are TGTGCCAGCTCACCACCCGGCCAGGGAGATGGCTACACCTTC. Protein sequence: CASSPPGQGDGYTF.

The chain couples TRBV11-3 to TRBJ2-1, with 8 bases fitting TRBD2. Germline CDR1 and CDR2: SGHNT and YENEEA. This CDR3 is built from 15 residues. Trimming cost V 1 base and J 5 bases; bases outside gene matches: 4. This CDR3 reads CASSLGRGVDNEQFF. The CDR3 nucleotides read TGTGCCAGCAGCTTAGGGCGGGGGGTCGACAATGAGCAGTTCTTC. The whole variable domain, filled in from reference TRBV11-3 and TRBJ2-1, reads EAGVVQSPRYKIIEKKQPVAFWCNPISGHNTLYWYLQNLGQGPELLIRYENEEAVDDSQLPKDRFSAERLKGVDSTLKIQPAELGDSAVYLCASSLGRGVDNEQFFGPGTRLTVL.